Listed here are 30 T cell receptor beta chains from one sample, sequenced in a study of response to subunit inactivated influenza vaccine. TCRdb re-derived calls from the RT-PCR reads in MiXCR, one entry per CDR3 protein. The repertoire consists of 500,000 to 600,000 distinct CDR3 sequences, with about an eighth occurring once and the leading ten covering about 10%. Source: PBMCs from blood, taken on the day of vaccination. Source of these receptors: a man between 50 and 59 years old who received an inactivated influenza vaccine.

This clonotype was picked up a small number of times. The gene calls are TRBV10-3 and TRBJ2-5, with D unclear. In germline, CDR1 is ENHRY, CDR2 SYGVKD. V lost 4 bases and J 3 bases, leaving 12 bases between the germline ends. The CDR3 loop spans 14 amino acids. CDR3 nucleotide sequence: TGTGCCATCAGTGTCTATGCCACCGAAGAGACCCAGTACTTC. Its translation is CAISVYATEETQYF.

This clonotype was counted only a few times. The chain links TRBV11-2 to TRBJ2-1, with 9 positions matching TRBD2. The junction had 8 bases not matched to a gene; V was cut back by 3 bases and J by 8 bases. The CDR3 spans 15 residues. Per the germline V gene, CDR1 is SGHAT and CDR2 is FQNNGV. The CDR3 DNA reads TGTGCCAGCAGCTTTGAGCGGGGGGTCGTAGATGAGCAGTTCTTC. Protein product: CASSFERGVVDEQFF. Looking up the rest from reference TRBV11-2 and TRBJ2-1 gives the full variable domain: EAGVAQSPRYKIIEKRQSVAFWCNPISGHATLYWYQQILGQGPKLLIQFQNNGVVDDSQLPKDRFSAERLKGVDSTLKIQPAKLEDSAVYLCASSFERGVVDEQFFGPGTRLTVL.

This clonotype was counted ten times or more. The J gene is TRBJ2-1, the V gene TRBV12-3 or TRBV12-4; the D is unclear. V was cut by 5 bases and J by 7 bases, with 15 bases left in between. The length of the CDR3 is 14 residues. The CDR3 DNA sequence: TGTGCCAGCAGTGCGACCGGGTCACGGAATGAGCAGTTCTTC. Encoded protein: CASSATGSRNEQFF.

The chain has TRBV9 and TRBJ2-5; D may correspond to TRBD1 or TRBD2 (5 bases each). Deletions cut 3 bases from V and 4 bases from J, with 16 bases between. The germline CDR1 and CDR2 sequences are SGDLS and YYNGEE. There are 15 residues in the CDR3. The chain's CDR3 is CASSEGPEGLETQYF. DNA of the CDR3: TGTGCCAGCAGCGAGGGGCCTGAGGGGCTAGAGACCCAGTACTTC.

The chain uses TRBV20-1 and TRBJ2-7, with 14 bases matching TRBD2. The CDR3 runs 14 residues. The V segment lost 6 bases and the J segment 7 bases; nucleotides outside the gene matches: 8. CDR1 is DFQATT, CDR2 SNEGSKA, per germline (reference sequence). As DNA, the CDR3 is TGCAGTGCCCTCGGACTAGCGGGAGGCTGGGAGCAGTACTTC. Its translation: CSALGLAGGWEQYF.

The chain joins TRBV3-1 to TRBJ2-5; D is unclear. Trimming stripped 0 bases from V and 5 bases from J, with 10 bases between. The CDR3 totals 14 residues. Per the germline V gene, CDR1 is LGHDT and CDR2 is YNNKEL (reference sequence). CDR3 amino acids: CASSQDQTHETQYF. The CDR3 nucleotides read TGTGCCAGCAGCCAAGATCAGACCCACGAGACCCAGTACTTC.

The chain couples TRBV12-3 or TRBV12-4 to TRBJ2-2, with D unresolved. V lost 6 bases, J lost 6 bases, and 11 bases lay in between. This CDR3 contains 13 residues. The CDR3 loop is CASSFGTAGELFF. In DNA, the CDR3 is TGTGCCAGCAGCTTCGGTACTGCCGGGGAGCTGTTTTTT.

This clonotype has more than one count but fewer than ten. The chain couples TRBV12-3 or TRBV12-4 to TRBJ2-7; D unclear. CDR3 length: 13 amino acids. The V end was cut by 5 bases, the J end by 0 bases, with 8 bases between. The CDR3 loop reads CASSPLPSYEQYF. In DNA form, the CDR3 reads TGTGCCAGCAGTCCCCTGCCCTCCTACGAGCAGTACTTC.

CDR3 amino acids: CASSLDVYYNEQFF. The CDR3 DNA reads TGCGCCAGCAGCTTGGATGTTTATTACAATGAGCAGTTCTTC. V is TRBV5-1 and J is TRBJ2-1; D ambiguous. Trimming took off 0 bases at V and 4 bases at J, with 8 bases between the two ends. Germline lookup yields CDR1 SGHRS and CDR2 YFSETQ. CDR3 length equals 14 residues.

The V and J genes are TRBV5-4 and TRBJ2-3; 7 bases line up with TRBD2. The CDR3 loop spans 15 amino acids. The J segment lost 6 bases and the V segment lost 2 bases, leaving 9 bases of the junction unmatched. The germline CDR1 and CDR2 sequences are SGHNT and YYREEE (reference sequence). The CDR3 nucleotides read TGTGCCAGCAGCTTTGGGCTAGCGGAGAGGGATACGCAGTATTTT. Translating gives CASSFGLAERDTQYF.

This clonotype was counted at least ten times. The CDR3, as DNA: TGTGCCAGCAGTTTGGGGTCTTTCGATGGCTACACCTTC. Amino acid sequence: CASSLGSFDGYTF. The chain employs TRBV28 and TRBJ1-2; D not resolved. Germline-derived CDR1 and CDR2 are MDHEN and SYDVKM. Trimming removed 3 bases at V and 6 bases at J, with 11 bases between. There are 13 residues in the CDR3.

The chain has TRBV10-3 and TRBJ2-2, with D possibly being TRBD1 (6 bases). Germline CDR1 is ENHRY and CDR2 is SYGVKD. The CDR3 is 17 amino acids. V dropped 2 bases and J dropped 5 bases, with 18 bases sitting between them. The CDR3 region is CAISEAVGQLGTGELFF. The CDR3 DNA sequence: TGTGCCATCAGTGAGGCCGTTGGACAGTTGGGGACCGGGGAGCTGTTTTTT.

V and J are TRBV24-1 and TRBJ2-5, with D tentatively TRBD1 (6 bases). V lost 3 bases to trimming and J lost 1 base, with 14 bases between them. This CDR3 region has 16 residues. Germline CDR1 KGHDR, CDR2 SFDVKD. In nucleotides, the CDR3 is TGTGCCACCAGTGATGGCAGGGGCGACCCCCAAGAGACCCAGTACTTC. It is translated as CATSDGRGDPQETQYF.

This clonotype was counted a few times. The DNA for the CDR3 is TGTGCCAGCAGCAAAACGGAGGGAGTGTGGAACACCGGGGAGCTGTTTTTT. This codes for CASSKTEGVWNTGELFF. V gene TRBV21-1 combines with J gene TRBJ2-2; the table gives TRBD2 as D, unverified against the DNA. TRBV21-1 is labeled a pseudogene. The CDR3 totals 17 residues.

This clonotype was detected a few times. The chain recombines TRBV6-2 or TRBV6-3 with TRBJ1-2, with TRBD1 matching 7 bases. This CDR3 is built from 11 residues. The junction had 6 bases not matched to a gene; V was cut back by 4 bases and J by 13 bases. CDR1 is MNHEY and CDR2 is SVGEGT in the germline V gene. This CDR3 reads CASSSYRGGTF. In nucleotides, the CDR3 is TGTGCCAGCAGTTCGTACAGGGGAGGCACCTTC.

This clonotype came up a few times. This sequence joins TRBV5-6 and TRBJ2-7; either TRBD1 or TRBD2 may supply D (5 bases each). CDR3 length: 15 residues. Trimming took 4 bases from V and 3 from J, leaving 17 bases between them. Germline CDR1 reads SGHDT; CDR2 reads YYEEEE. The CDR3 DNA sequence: TGTGCCAGCAGCCTGGGGGTTGGAGGAAACTACGAGCAGTACTTC. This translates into CASSLGVGGNYEQYF. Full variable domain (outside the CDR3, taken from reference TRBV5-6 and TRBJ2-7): DAGVTQSPTHLIKTRGQQVTLRCSPKSGHDTVSWYQQALGQGPQFIFQYYEEEERQRGNFPDRFSGHQFPNYSSELNVNALLLGDSALYLCASSLGVGGNYEQYFGPGTRLTVT.

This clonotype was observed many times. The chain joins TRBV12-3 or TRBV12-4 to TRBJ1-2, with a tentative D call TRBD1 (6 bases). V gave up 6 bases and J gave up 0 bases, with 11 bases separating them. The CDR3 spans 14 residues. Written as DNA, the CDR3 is TGTGCCAGCAGCTTCACAGGGACTAACTATGGCTACACCTTC. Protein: CASSFTGTNYGYTF.

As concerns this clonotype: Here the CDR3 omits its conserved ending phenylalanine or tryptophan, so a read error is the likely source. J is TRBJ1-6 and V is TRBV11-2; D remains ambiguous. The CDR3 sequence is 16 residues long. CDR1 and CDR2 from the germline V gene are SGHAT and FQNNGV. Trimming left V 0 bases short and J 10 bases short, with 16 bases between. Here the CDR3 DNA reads TGTGCCAGCAGCTTAGATCGATTATGGAACGGGTCACCCCTCCACCTT. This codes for CASSLDRLWNGSPLHL.

The CDR3 loop reads CASSWGRTVSQETQYF. CDR3 coding DNA: TGTGCCAGCAGCTGGGGGCGGACAGTTTCCCAAGAGACCCAGTACTTC. This sequence joins TRBV5-6 and TRBJ2-5, with TRBD1 as a possible D gene (6 bases). CDR3 length: 16 amino acids. V was shortened by 3 bases and J by 1 base, with 16 bases between the two germline ends. Per germline, CDR1 SGHDT and CDR2 YYEEEE.

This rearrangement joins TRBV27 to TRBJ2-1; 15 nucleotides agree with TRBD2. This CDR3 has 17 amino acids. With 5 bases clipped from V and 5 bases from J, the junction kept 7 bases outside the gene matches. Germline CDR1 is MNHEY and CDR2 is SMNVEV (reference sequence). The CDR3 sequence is CASSPWTSGRGNNEQFF. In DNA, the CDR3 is TGTGCCAGCAGTCCCTGGACTAGCGGGAGGGGCAACAATGAGCAGTTCTTC.

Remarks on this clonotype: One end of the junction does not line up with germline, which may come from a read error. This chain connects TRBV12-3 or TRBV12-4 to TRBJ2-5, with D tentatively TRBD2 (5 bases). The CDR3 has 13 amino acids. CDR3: CASRTGYQETQDF. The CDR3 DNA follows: TGTGCCAGCAGGACGGGGTACCAAGAGACCCAGGACTTC.

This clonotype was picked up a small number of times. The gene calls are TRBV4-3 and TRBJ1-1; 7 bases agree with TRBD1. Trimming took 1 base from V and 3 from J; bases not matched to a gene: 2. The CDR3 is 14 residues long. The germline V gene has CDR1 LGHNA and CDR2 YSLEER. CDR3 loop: CASSQGTGDTEAFF. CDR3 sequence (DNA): TGCGCCAGCAGCCAAGGGACAGGTGACACTGAAGCTTTCTTT.

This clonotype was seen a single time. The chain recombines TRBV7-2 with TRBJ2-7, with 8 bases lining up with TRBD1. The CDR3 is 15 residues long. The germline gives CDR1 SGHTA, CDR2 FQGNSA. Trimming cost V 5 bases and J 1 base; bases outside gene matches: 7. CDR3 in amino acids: CASSLIRDRSYEQYF. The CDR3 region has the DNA TGTGCCAGCAGCCTAATCCGGGACAGGTCCTACGAGCAGTACTTC.

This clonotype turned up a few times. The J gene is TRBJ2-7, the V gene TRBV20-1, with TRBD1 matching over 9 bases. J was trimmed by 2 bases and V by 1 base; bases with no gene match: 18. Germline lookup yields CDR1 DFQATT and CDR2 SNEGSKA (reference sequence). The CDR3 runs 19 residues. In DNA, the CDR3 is TGCAGTGCTAGAGGTGCACCGGGACAGGGAAGGGCGGCAACCTACGAGCAGTACTTC. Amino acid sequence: CSARGAPGQGRAATYEQYF.

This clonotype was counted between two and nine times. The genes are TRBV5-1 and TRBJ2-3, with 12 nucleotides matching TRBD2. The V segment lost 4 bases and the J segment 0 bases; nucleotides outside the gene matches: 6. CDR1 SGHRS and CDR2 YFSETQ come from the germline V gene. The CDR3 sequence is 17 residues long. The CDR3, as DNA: TGCGCCAGCAGCAGAACCGGGACTAGCGGGAGCACAGATACGCAGTATTTT. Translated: CASSRTGTSGSTDTQYF.

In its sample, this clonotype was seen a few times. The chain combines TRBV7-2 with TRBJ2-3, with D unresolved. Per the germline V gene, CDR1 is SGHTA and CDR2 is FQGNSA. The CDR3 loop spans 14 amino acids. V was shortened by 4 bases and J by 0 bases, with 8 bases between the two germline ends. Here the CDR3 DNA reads TGTGCCAGCAGCTCTGATTCTAGCACAGATACGCAGTATTTT. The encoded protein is CASSSDSSTDTQYF.

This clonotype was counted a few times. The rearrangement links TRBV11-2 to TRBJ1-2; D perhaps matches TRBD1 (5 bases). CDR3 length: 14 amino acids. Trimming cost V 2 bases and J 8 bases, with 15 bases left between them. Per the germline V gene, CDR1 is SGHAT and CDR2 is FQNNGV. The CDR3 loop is CASSLPFDRGGYTF. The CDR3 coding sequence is TGTGCCAGCAGCTTACCCTTCGACAGAGGCGGCTACACCTTC.

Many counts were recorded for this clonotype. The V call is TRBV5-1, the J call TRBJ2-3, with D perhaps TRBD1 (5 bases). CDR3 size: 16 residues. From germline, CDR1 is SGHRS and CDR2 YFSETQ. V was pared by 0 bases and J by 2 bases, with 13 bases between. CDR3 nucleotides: TGCGCCAGCAGCTTGGTCTCAGGGCGGTCCACAGATACGCAGTATTTT. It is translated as CASSLVSGRSTDTQYF.

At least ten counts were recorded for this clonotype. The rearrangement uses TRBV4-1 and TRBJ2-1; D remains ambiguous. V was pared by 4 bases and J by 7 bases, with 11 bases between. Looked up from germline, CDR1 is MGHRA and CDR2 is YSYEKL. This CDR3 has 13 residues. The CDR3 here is CASSPPKKNEQFF. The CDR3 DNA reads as TGCGCCAGCAGCCCGCCGAAAAAAAATGAGCAGTTCTTC.

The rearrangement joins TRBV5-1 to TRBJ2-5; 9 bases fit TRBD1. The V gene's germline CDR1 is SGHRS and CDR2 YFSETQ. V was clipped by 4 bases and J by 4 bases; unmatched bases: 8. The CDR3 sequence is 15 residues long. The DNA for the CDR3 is TGCGCCAGCAGCAAACAGGGGGCTGCGGGAGAGACCCAGTACTTC. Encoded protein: CASSKQGAAGETQYF.